A single sample is the source of the 21 T cell receptor beta chains below, sequenced in a study of blood T cell repertoires in COVID-19. Measured with immunoSEQ multiplex PCR; TCRdb has only the in-frame clones, and not every one. The table has 200,000 to 250,000 clones, around 80% seen once. Input material: peripheral blood. Receptors were obtained from a woman aged 40 to 49 with active or convalescent COVID-19.

This chain links TRBV5-1 with TRBJ1-5, with TRBD1 as a possible D gene (5 bases). V lost 4 bases to trimming and J lost 0 bases, with 14 bases between them. The CDR3 contains 16 residues. Germline loops: CDR1 SGHRS, CDR2 YFSETQ. The CDR3 sequence: CASSPWAGGSNQPQHF. The CDR3 DNA reads as TGCGCCAGCAGCCCATGGGCGGGGGGTAGCAATCAGCCCCAGCATTTT.

This chain links TRBV3-1 (or the pseudogene TRBV3-2) with TRBJ2-4, with 7 bases lining up with TRBD1. The CDR3 is made up of 14 amino acids. From germline, CDR1 is LGHDT and CDR2 YNNKEL (reference sequence). Losses at the gene ends were 4 bases for V and 8 bases for J; bases not matched to a gene: 8. CDR3 in amino acids: CASSPTGNVDIQYF. CDR3 in DNA: TGTGCCAGCAGCCCGACAGGGAATGTAGACATTCAGTACTTC.

V usage is TRBV9 and J usage is TRBJ2-1, with TRBD2 matching 10 bases. J lost 7 bases, V lost 3 bases, and 4 bases had no gene match. This CDR3 region has 14 residues. Per the germline V gene, CDR1 is SGDLS and CDR2 is YYNGEE. CDR3 amino acids: CASSASGGGNEQFF. Written as DNA, the CDR3 is TGTGCCAGCAGCGCTAGCGGGGGCGGGAATGAGCAGTTCTTC.

A note on this clone: This same CDR3 is encoded by further DNA sequences in the sample. This chain links TRBV18 with TRBJ1-5, with a tentative D call TRBD1 (5 bases). The V end was cut by 3 bases, the J end by 5 bases, with 8 bases between. Germline assignment: CDR1 KGHSH and CDR2 LQKENI. CDR3 length: 13 residues. CDR3 coding DNA: TGTGCCAGCTCACCCGGGGGAGATCAGCCCCAGCATTTT. Translating gives CASSPGGDQPQHF.

This clone was detected once. The rearrangement links TRBV2 to TRBJ2-1, with 12 positions matching TRBD2. Germline V CDR1 and CDR2: SNHLY, FYNNEI. The J segment lost 1 base and the V segment lost 8 bases, leaving 6 bases of the junction unmatched. This CDR3 contains 16 residues. CDR3 nucleotide sequence: TGTGCCAGCCAGGGACTAGCGGGCGAATCCTACAATGAGCAGTTCTTC. Amino acid sequence: CASQGLAGESYNEQFF.

The V call is TRBV28, the J call TRBJ2-4, with 10 bases lining up with TRBD1. This CDR3 is built from 15 residues. Looked up from germline, CDR1 is MDHEN and CDR2 is SYDVKM. Losses at the gene ends were 6 bases for V and 7 bases for J; bases not matched to a gene: 9. CDR3 nucleotides: TGTGCCAGCAGCACAGGGACAGGGGACTCGAACATTCAGTACTTC. This translates into CASSTGTGDSNIQYF. Filled out from reference TRBV28 and TRBJ2-4, the complete variable domain reads DVKVTQSSRYLVKRTGEKVFLECVQDMDHENMFWYRQDPGLGLRLIYFSYDVKMKEKGDIPEGYSVSREKKERFSLILESASTNQTSMYLCASSTGTGDSNIQYFGAGTRLSVL.

In its sample, this clone was seen once. The rearrangement joins TRBV5-1 to TRBJ2-1, with D possibly being TRBD2 (5 bases). The CDR3 has 12 amino acids. V lost 2 bases and J 8 bases, leaving 8 bases between the germline ends. Looked up from germline, CDR1 is SGHRS and CDR2 is YFSETQ. The CDR3 sequence: CASSFEGYEQFF. CDR3 coding DNA: TGCGCCAGCAGCTTTGAGGGCTATGAGCAGTTCTTC.

To note about this clone: The sample carries other DNA sequences with the same CDR3. V gene TRBV3-1 (or the pseudogene TRBV3-2) combines with J gene TRBJ2-3, with TRBD1 as a possible D gene (5 bases). The CDR3 sequence is 14 residues long. Trimming left V 1 base short and J 1 base short, with 6 bases between. The V gene's germline CDR1 is LGHDT and CDR2 YNNKEL (reference sequence). CDR3 sequence reads: CASSQGRGTDTQYF. The DNA for the CDR3 is TGTGCCAGCAGCCAAGGCAGGGGCACAGATACGCAGTATTTT.

The chain recombines TRBV28 with TRBJ2-3, with TRBD1 matching 10 bases. The CDR3 sequence is 16 residues long. V was pared by 6 bases and J by 0 bases, with 6 bases of the junction left unmatched. Germline CDR1 MDHEN, CDR2 SYDVKM. The CDR3 coding sequence is TGTGCCAGCAGGGGACAGGGGCACATCAGCACAGATACGCAGTATTTT. It encodes CASRGQGHISTDTQYF.

This chain joins TRBV30 and TRBJ1-2; D not certain. V was shortened by 0 bases and J by 0 bases, with 11 bases between the two germline ends. CDR3 length: 15 residues. Germline V lookup: CDR1 GTSNPN, CDR2 SVGIG (reference sequence). The DNA of the CDR3 is TGTGCCTGGAGTGTAAAGCAGCGGACTAACTATGGCTACACCTTC. It codes for CAWSVKQRTNYGYTF.

The table lists this clone with a count of one. The chain uses TRBV7-8 and TRBJ1-5; TRBD1 matches at 9 bases. The CDR3 has 15 residues. V lost 5 bases, J lost 1 base, and 3 bases stayed unmatched. The germline CDR1 and CDR2 sequences are SGHVS and FQNEAQ. CDR3 region: CASSGGTGSNQPQHF. CDR3 coding DNA: TGTGCCAGCAGCGGAGGGACAGGGAGCAATCAGCCCCAGCATTTT.

The chain links TRBV24-1 to TRBJ1-5; the D gene is possibly TRBD1 (5 bases). The CDR3 runs 14 residues. The germline CDR1 and CDR2 sequences are KGHDR and SFDVKD. The V gene lost 3 bases and the J gene lost 4 bases, with 9 bases spanning the gap. CDR3 sequence: CATSDRQPNQPQHF. The DNA for the CDR3 is TGTGCCACCAGTGATCGACAGCCGAATCAGCCCCAGCATTTT.

The chain joins TRBV7-2 to TRBJ1-3; D possibly corresponds to TRBD1 (5 bases). Germline CDR1 SGHTA, CDR2 FQGNSA. With 1 base removed from V and 1 base from J, the gap between germline ends came to 17 bases. The CDR3 contains 18 residues. The CDR3 here is CASSLGPAGKNSGNTIYF. As DNA, the CDR3 is TGTGCCAGCAGCTTAGGGCCAGCAGGGAAAAATTCTGGAAACACCATATATTTT. Full variable domain (remainder filled in from reference TRBV7-2 and TRBJ1-3): GAGVSQSPSNKVTEKGKDVELRCDPISGHTALYWYRQSLGQGLEFLIYFQGNSAPDKSGLPSDRFSAERTGGSVSTLTIQRTQQEDSAVYLCASSLGPAGKNSGNTIYFGEGSWLTVV.

The chain is built from TRBV10-3 and TRBJ1-3; D unclear. The germline V gene encodes CDR1 ENHRY and CDR2 SYGVKD. V was pared by 0 bases and J by 3 bases, with 12 bases between. The CDR3 runs to 16 residues. CDR3 loop: CAISESDREVGNTIYF. For the CDR3, the DNA is TGTGCCATCAGTGAGTCGGATCGGGAAGTTGGAAACACCATATATTTT.

This chain links TRBV15 with TRBJ2-7; maybe TRBD1 (5 bases). The V gene's germline CDR1 is LNHNV and CDR2 YYDKDF (reference sequence). Trimming removed 0 bases from V and 0 bases from J, with 6 bases in between. The CDR3 spans 14 residues. CDR3 DNA sequence: TGTGCCACCAGCAGAGACAGGGTCTCCTACGAGCAGTACTTC. This translates into CATSRDRVSYEQYF.

This clone was detected only a few times. The chain combines TRBV6-1 with TRBJ1-1; 9 nucleotides agree with TRBD1. The CDR3 contains 15 residues. J lost 6 bases, V lost 2 bases, and 7 bases had no gene match. Germline CDR1 reads MNHNS; CDR2 reads SASEGT. This CDR3 is CASSESGTGSAEAFF. In DNA, the CDR3 is TGTGCCAGCAGTGAATCCGGGACAGGGAGTGCTGAAGCTTTCTTT.

V usage is TRBV9 and J usage is TRBJ2-5; TRBD1 is a possible D gene (5 bases). V was clipped by 4 bases and J by 0 bases, with 10 bases between them. There are 14 residues in the CDR3. Germline V gene sequence: CDR1 SGDLS, CDR2 YYNGEE. The CDR3 nucleotides read TGTGCCAGCAGCATTCAGGGAAACCAAGAGACCCAGTACTTC. Encoded protein: CASSIQGNQETQYF.

V is TRBV24-1 and J is TRBJ1-4, with a possible D match to TRBD1 (5 bases). Looked up from germline, CDR1 is KGHDR and CDR2 is SFDVKD. Trimming removed 4 bases from V and 2 bases from J, with 10 bases in between. The CDR3 length is 15 residues. The CDR3 region has the DNA TGTGCCACCAGTGACCCCAGGGATACTAATGAAAAACTGTTTTTT. This translates into CATSDPRDTNEKLFF.

This chain connects TRBV18 to TRBJ1-6; TRBD1 might be the D (5 bases). In germline, CDR1 is KGHSH, CDR2 LQKENI. This CDR3 contains 16 residues. V lost 1 base and J lost 6, with 13 bases in between. The CDR3 here is CASSPRQRGSNSPLHF. The CDR3 region has the DNA TGTGCCAGCTCACCACGACAGCGGGGATCTAATTCACCCCTCCACTTT.

The rearrangement joins TRBV15 to TRBJ2-6; D unclear. V lost 3 bases and J lost 0, with 9 bases in between. The CDR3 is 16 amino acids. CDR1 and CDR2 from the germline V gene are LNHNV and YYDKDF (reference sequence). CDR3 DNA: TGTGCCACCAGCAGTCGCAGATCCTCTGGGGCCAACGTCCTGACTTTC. Translated: CATSSRRSSGANVLTF.

The V gene is TRBV6-5, the J gene TRBJ1-2, with D maybe TRBD1 (6 bases). CDR3 size: 14 residues. Between the trimmed V and J ends, which lost 2 bases and 7 bases, there was a span of 14 bases. Germline assignment: CDR1 MNHEY and CDR2 SVGAGI. CDR3 coding DNA: TGTGCCAGCAGTTACGGGACACTTATTTCTGGCTACACCTTC. Translation: CASSYGTLISGYTF.